One T cell receptor (beta chain) is described in this entry. The antigen is unknown. Pooled CD45RO+ cells and CCR7-negative CD45RA+ TemRA cells made up CD8 memory. Clones were read by immunoSEQ multiplex PCR, and TCRdb kept only the in-frame ones, dropping some. Counted here are around 690,000 clones, around 91% occurring once; the ten biggest clones make up less than 40%. The sample belongs to a study of shared clonotypes between healthy human individuals. Trimming took 5 bases from V and 4 from J; bases not matched to a gene: 11. Germline assignment: CDR1 MNHNY and CDR2 SVGAGI (reference sequence). This CDR3 region has 16 residues. The study, taken as a whole, reports: The researchers took only blood, and tissue repertoires probably look different. Non-shared clonotypes were found to have lower generation probabilities than the clonotypes that were shared by all four of the sorted-subset donors. Compared with memory subsets, naive subsets generally had larger estimated richness.

This clonotype was obtained from a man younger than 30 in good health. Some clones in this sample may be carry-over from other donors' samples. The chain combines TRBV6-6 with TRBJ1-3; 7 bases map to TRBD1. The sample comprised memory CD8+ T cells from PBMCs. Subset here: CD45RO+ cells pooled with CCR7-negative TemRA cells. The CDR3: CASSAHLEGAGNTIYF. CDR3 sequence (DNA): TGTGCCAGCAGTGCCCATCTGGAGGGGGCAGGAAACACCATATATTTT.